Following are 6 T cell receptor beta chains from one sample sequenced in a study of cytomegalovirus exposure and HLA in healthy donors. Primers: 60 Vbeta forward and 13 Jbeta reverse. Some clones are missing from TCRdb's copy, which holds only in-frame ones; the method was immunoSEQ multiplex PCR. The table records about 140,000 clones, about 80% of them present only once. The sequencing sample was made of PBMCs. These receptors originate from a man aged 35 to 55 in good health and CMV-seropositive.

This chain links TRBV29-1 with TRBJ2-1; 9 bases align to TRBD1. Germline CDR1 SQVTM, CDR2 ANQGSEA. This CDR3 has 13 amino acids. V trimming: 3 bases; J trimming: 5 bases; junction bases outside the gene matches: 2. The CDR3 protein is CSVERDRDNEQFF. The CDR3 region has the DNA TGCAGCGTTGAGCGGGACAGGGACAATGAGCAGTTCTTC.

The chain carries TRBV27 and TRBJ1-2; weak D call: TRBD1 (6 bases). Trimming removed 1 base at V and 8 bases at J, with 11 bases between. The germline V gene has CDR1 MNHEY and CDR2 SMNVEV (reference sequence). There are 13 residues in the CDR3. The CDR3 nucleotides are TGTGCCAGCAGTTTATTGTCAGGGGACGGCTACACCTTC. This encodes CASSLLSGDGYTF.

This sequence joins TRBV6-5 and TRBJ2-1; 14 nucleotides align to TRBD2. J lost 6 bases, V lost 6 bases, and 4 bases had no gene match. The CDR3 is 15 residues long. Per the germline V gene, CDR1 is MNHEY and CDR2 is SVGAGI. The CDR3 loop is CASRTSGRAPNEQFF. The CDR3 DNA sequence: TGTGCCAGCAGGACTAGCGGGAGGGCCCCCAATGAGCAGTTCTTC.

This chain connects TRBV6-1 to TRBJ1-1, with D perhaps TRBD1 (6 bases). There are 15 residues in the CDR3. CDR1 is MNHNS and CDR2 is SASEGT in the germline V gene. Trimming left V 8 bases short and J 2 bases short, with 18 bases between. CDR3 coding DNA: TGTGCCAGCCAGAGGGGGTGGGAGGGAAACACTGAAGCTTTCTTT. It encodes CASQRGWEGNTEAFF.

The rearrangement joins TRBV30 to TRBJ1-1, with D possibly being TRBD1 (5 bases). The CDR3 covers 13 residues. Germline loops: CDR1 GTSNPN, CDR2 SVGIG (reference sequence). With 3 bases removed from V and 6 bases from J, the gap between germline ends came to 14 bases. Here the CDR3 DNA reads TGTGCCTGGAGGGGCAGGACAAAGGCTGAAGCTTTCTTT. Residues: CAWRGRTKAEAFF.

This clone was seen more than once but under ten times. The chain links TRBV10-3 to TRBJ2-1; no firm D call. CDR1 is ENHRY, CDR2 SYGVKD, per germline. CDR3 length equals 14 residues. V lost 8 bases to trimming and J lost 0 bases, with 11 bases between them. The chain's CDR3 is CAISFTSSYNEQFF. The DNA of the CDR3 is TGTGCCATCTCTTTCACAAGCTCCTACAATGAGCAGTTCTTC.